This T cell receptor (beta chain) was identified during a study of beta chain features in type 1 diabetes. Expressed TCRB transcripts were sequenced after all isolated RNA was converted to cDNA. The average output of naive, central memory and regulatory T cell samples was roughly 3.6 million reads. TCRdb keeps only in-frame clones here, not all; method: immunoSEQ multiplex PCR. In the table there are over 650,000 clones, over 12% of which are singletons. Remarks on this clone: Its antigen is unidentified. The sample holds other DNA sequences that translate to the same CDR3.

Study findings and constraints: TCRB CDR3s from Type 1 diabetes patients were moderately but significantly shorter in all four CD4+ subsets.

In germline, CDR1 is SGDLS, CDR2 YYNGEE. CDR3 length: 14 amino acids. V was pared by 0 bases and J by 1 base, with 7 bases between. The source material was naive CD4+ T cells from blood. The receptor was isolated from a man younger than 30 with type 1 diabetes. The chain recombines TRBV9 with TRBJ1-1; possibly TRBD1 for D (5 bases). CDR3 coding DNA: TGTGCCAGCAGCGTAGAAGGGGCGAACACTGAAGCTTTCTTT. Residues: CASSVEGANTEAFF.